Judged by abundance, the clone carrying this T cell receptor (beta chain) is medium-sized. Its matching antigen is unknown. This beta chain is an off-target read within a library intended for alpha chains, so its frequency means little. Each molecule of TCR cDNA was tagged with one unique molecular identifier. A single record per CDR3 protein comes from TCRdb applying MiXCR to the 5' RACE reads. Of roughly 3,300 distinct CDR3 sequences listed, roughly 5.5% are singletons. This entry is derived from a study of spatial heterogeneity in lung cancer. Overall study context: Alpha-chain sequences were consistently detected in smaller numbers than beta-chain sequences. Points from the study as a whole: Tumor mutation counts were tracked by expanded intratumoral alpha and beta TCR counts.

Time point meaning: sample taken at primary tumor resection. Whole RNA from tumor, nontumor lung or frozen PBMC was sequenced unsorted. J gave up 7 bases and V 6 bases, and 5 bases lay outside the gene matches. The CDR3 totals 12 residues. This clonotype was obtained from a female donor with early-stage non-small cell lung cancer. The sample consisted of lung tumor tissue, taken at surgery. This chain joins TRBV12-3 or TRBV12-4 and TRBJ1-1; 7 bases match TRBD1. In DNA, the CDR3 is TGTGCCAGCAGCCGCTCAGGGGGTGAAGCTTTCTTT. Translated, it gives CASSRSGGEAFF.